The rows below give T cell receptor beta chains drawn from one sample of a study of blood T cell repertoires in COVID-19. TCRdb's copy holds only in-frame clones and misses some; the assay was immunoSEQ multiplex PCR. There are over 300,000 clones in the sample; roughly 85% occur only once, and 2.2% lies in the top ten. The sequencing input was PBMCs or T cells enriched from blood (not recorded which). Receptors were obtained from a young man who had recovered from COVID-19. CDR3s leave out the opening cysteine and the closing phenylalanine or tryptophan. The D gene is left open where the match is weak.

v_gene,d_gene,j_gene,CDR3aa
TRBV6-5,TRBD1,TRBJ2-2,ASSYRRTGTTGELF
TRBV19,TRBD1,TRBJ1-2,ASSLTGNSGYT
TRBV25-1,-,TRBJ1-3,ASSERGGSGNTIY
TRBV21-1,-,TRBJ1-5,ASSKKGRGFNQPQH
TRBV3-1/TRBV3-2,-,TRBJ2-7,ASSQDLRPVQY
TRBV3-1/TRBV3-2,TRBD1,TRBJ2-1,ASSPSGTGTNNEQF
TRBV10-3,-,TRBJ1-1,AITQTGNTEAF
TRBV12-5,TRBD2,TRBJ2-3,ASGRQRGGLDHDTQY
TRBV3-1/TRBV3-2,TRBD1,TRBJ1-2,ASSHRTGEDGYT
TRBV14,-,TRBJ1-2,ASSQDSRGDNYGYT
TRBV14,-,TRBJ1-2,ASSQGLRLGGYT
TRBV7-3,-,TRBJ2-1,ASSRSGSEQF
TRBV19,-,TRBJ1-2,ASSPSYGGNYGYT
TRBV7-8,TRBD2,TRBJ2-5,ASSLEAGLAGETQY
TRBV2,-,TRBJ1-1,ASSEGWAAEAF
TRBV4-1,TRBD1,TRBJ1-1,ASAGGTEAF
TRBV7-2,-,TRBJ1-3,ASSLRATIY
TRBV6-1,TRBD1,TRBJ1-1,ASSENQFRGLYTEAF
TRBV9,-,TRBJ1-5,ASSVDSGLDQPQH
TRBV9,TRBD1,TRBJ1-2,ASSVLQGMGGYT
TRBV19,-,TRBJ1-2,ASSSIATAAGYT
TRBV4-3,TRBD1,TRBJ1-4,ASSPRTGGASEKLF
TRBV12-3/TRBV12-4,-,TRBJ1-2,ASSFVREGGYT
TRBV9,-,TRBJ1-1,ASSVARADFMNTEAF
TRBV14,TRBD1,TRBJ1-4,ASSRNRGYNEKLF
TRBV5-1,TRBD1,TRBJ1-3,ASSSGQGGSGNTIY
TRBV7-2,-,TRBJ1-1,ASSYLGGTEAF
TRBV5-1,TRBD1,TRBJ1-1,ASSLDRVNTEAF
TRBV2,-,TRBJ2-7,ALRRGRSYEQY
TRBV9,-,TRBJ2-1,ASSVDDAVLNNEQF
TRBV7-6,-,TRBJ1-6,ASSPLDSYNSPLH
TRBV5-1,-,TRBJ2-1,ASSLRESSYNEQF
TRBV19,TRBD2,TRBJ2-2,ARSSGDRGGNTGELF
TRBV14,TRBD1,TRBJ1-1,ASRQGGTVNTEAF
TRBV5-5,TRBD1,TRBJ1-1,ASSLMGQAEEAF
TRBV27,TRBD1,TRBJ1-6,ASSSGQGYSPLH
TRBV9,TRBD1,TRBJ2-1,ASSGGQGYINEQF
TRBV5-1,TRBD1,TRBJ2-5,ASSATGTGAQETQY
TRBV4-3,-,TRBJ2-3,ASSQAHSPGTDTQY
TRBV11-1,-,TRBJ1-2,ASSLRGPYGYT
TRBV7-2,-,TRBJ1-1,ASSLQQGNTEAF
TRBV9,-,TRBJ1-4,ASSVDGGDEKLF